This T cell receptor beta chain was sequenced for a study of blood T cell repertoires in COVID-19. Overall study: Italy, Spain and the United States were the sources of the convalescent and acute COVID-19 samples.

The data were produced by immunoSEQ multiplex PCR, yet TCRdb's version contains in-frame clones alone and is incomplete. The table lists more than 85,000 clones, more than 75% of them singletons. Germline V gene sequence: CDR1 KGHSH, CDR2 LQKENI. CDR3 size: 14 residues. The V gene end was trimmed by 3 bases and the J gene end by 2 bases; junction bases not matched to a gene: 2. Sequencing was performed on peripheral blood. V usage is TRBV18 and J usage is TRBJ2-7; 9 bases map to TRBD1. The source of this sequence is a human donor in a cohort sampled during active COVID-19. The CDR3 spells CASSPGQGPYEQYF. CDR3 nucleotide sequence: TGTGCCAGCTCACCGGGACAGGGCCCCTACGAGCAGTACTTC. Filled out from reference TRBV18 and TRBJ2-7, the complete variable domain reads NAGVMQNPRHLVRRRGQEARLRCSPMKGHSHVYWYRQLPEEGLKFMVYLQKENIIDESGMPKERFSAEFPKEGPSILRIQQVVRGDSAAYFCASSPGQGPYEQYFGPGTRLTVT.